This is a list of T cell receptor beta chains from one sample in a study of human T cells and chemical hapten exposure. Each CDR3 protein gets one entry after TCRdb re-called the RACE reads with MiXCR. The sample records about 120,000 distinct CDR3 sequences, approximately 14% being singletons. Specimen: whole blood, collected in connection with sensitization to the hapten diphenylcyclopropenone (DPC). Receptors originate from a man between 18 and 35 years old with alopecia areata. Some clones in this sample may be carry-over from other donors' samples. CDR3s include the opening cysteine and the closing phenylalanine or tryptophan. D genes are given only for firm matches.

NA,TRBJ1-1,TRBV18,CASSPPESTSEAFF
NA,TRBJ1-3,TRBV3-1,CASSQLQASSGNTIYF
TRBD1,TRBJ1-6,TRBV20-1,CSAREPTGGKSPLHF
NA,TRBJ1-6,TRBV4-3,CASSQAGLDNSPLHF
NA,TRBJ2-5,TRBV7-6,CASSLARLQETQYF
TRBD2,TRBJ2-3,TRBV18,CASSPLAGATTDTQYF
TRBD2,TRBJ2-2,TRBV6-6,CASSQAQRGGAGELFF
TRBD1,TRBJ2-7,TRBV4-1,CASSQGGQGSYEQYF
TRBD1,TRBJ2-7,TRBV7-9,CASSPRAGTGVSYEQYF
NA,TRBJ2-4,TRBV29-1,CSVGGSSDKNIQYF
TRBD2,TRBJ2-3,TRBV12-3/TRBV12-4,CASSPQRGVLNTQYF
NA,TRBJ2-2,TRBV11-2,CASSLRVGANTGELFF
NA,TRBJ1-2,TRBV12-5,CASGLIRGRGYTF
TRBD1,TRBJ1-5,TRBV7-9,CASSTGGDVNQPQHF
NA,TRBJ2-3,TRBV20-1,CSAIPSTDTQYF
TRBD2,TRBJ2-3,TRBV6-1,CASSVPKRGANTDTQYF
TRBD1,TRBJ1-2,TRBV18,CASSPEDWTGNGYTF
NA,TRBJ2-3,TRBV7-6,CASSLMDAPGTDTQYF
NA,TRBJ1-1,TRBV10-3,CAISENSENTEAFF
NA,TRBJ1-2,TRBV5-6,CASSSTGTGHYGYTF
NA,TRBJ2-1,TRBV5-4,CASSLEPNYNEQFF
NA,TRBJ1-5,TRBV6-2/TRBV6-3,CASRNMEPQHF
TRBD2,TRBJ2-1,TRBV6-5,CASSRTSGGIDYNEQFF
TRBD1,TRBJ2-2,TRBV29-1,CSVGAGGMGTGELFF
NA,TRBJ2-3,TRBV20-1,CSVPTELFSDTQYF
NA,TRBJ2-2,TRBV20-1,CSARDWAGNTGELFF
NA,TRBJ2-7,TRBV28,CASSQLTGLREQYF
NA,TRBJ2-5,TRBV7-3,CASSLEQKETQYF
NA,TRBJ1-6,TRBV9,CASSVGNSPLHF
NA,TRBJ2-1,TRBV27,CASSLGQVTEQFF
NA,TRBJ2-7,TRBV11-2,CASSLVGRLPYEQYF
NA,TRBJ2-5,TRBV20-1,CSAPQGLRETQYF
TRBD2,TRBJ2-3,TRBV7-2,CASSLDTSGGTQYF
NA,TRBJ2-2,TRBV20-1,CSARVSGELFF
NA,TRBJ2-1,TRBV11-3,CASSLNQNNEQFF
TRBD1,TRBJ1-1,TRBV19,CASSMTGYGATEAFF
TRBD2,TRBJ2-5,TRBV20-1,CSASLTSGGDQETQYF
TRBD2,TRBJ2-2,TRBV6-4,CASSREAGGHTGELFF
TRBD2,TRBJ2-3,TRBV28,CASSLIGLAVCTDTQYF
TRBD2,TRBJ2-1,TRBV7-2,CASSLVTSRIYNEQFF
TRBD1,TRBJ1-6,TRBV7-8,CASSFDRVHSPLHF
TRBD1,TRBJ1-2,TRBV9,CASSVGARDSNYNYGYTF
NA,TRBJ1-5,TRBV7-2,CASSLGGPFNQPQHF
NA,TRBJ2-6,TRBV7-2,CASLTGTSSGANVLTF
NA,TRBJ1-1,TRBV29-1,CSVSSEAGFGTEAFF
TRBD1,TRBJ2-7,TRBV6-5,CASSTRQGYEQYF
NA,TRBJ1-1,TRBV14,CASSRALNTEAFF
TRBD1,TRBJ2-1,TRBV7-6,CASSSDRGPLYNEQFF
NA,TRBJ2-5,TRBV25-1,CASSHTIETQYF
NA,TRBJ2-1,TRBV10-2,CASRRGAGSFF
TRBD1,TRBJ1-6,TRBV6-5,CASTETGVSNSPLHF
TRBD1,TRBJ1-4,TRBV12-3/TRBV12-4,CASSSIGTGEMNEKLFF
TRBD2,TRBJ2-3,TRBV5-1,CASSPLTSGADTQYF
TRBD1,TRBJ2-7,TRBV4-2,CASSPTGTDYEQYF
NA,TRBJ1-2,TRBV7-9,CASSRPPPGYTF
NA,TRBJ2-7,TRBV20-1,CSATTGTGGYEQYF
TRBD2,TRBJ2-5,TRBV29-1,CSVDGLAGQETQYF